A single sample is the source of the 8 T cell receptor beta chains below, sequenced in a study of CD8 T cells in ankylosing spondylitis (dated by TCRdb to about 2017). The library was built by means of 5' RACE. The listed sequencing device is Illumina HiSeq 2500. TCRdb redid the processing of the public reads, applying fastp at Q25 and MiXCR, and retained in-frame beta chains. Every distinct CDR3 protein forms one entry, paired with its most common genes and DNA. The sample contains 250,000 to 400,000 distinct CDR3 sequences, approximately 10% of them found a single time. 9.1% of the sample rests with the top ten. Material: blood, either unsorted or a sorted T cell fraction (not recorded which). The receptors originated from a female donor with ankylosing spondylitis or in good health (not recorded which).

In this sample, this clonotype turned up many times. The chain employs TRBV4-3 and TRBJ2-1; D gene uncertain. From germline, CDR1 is LGHNA and CDR2 YSLEER. V was cut by 0 bases and J by 4 bases, with 10 bases left in between. The CDR3 contains 15 residues. CDR3 nucleotide sequence: TGCGCCAGCAGCCAAGATCTGGGCAGTTACAATGAGCAGTTCTTC. Translating it yields CASSQDLGSYNEQFF.

This clonotype was observed at least ten times. This rearrangement joins TRBV29-1 to TRBJ1-4, with 7 bases fitting TRBD1. The germline V gene has CDR1 SQVTM and CDR2 ANQGSEA. Unmatched junction bases numbered 11, after V lost 6 bases and J lost 4 bases. The CDR3 loop spans 15 amino acids. CDR3 sequence reads: CSVGTQGGGNEKLFF. The CDR3 nucleotides are TGCAGCGTCGGCACCCAGGGGGGGGGTAATGAAAAACTGTTTTTT.

This clonotype was detected ten times or more. J is TRBJ2-3 and V is TRBV9, with 7 nucleotides matching TRBD2. Trimming at V came to 4 bases and at J to 5 bases, leaving 7 bases not matched to a gene. The CDR3 covers 14 residues. CDR1 SGDLS and CDR2 YYNGEE come from the germline V gene. CDR3 sequence: CASSIRGDIDTQYF. CDR3 nucleotides: TGTGCCAGCAGCATCCGGGGGGATATAGATACGCAGTATTTT.

This clonotype was seen only a few times. This rearrangement joins TRBV3-1 to TRBJ2-7; D ambiguous. The CDR3 consists of 12 residues. The germline gives CDR1 LGHDT, CDR2 YNNKEL (reference sequence). V lost 3 bases, J lost 7 bases, and 10 bases lay in between. The CDR3 loop is CASSHGLREQYF. As DNA, the CDR3 is TGTGCCAGCAGCCACGGTTTGAGGGAGCAGTACTTC.

This clonotype has ten or more counts. The V gene is TRBV29-1, the J gene TRBJ2-3; 7 bases are shared with TRBD2. This CDR3 has 15 residues. J lost 2 bases, V lost 6 bases, and 11 bases had no gene match. From germline, CDR1 is SQVTM and CDR2 ANQGSEA. The CDR3 nucleotides are TGCAGCGTCGTCGAAGCGGGGACGTACACAGATACGCAGTATTTT. Translation: CSVVEAGTYTDTQYF.

This clonotype was counted many times. This chain connects TRBV7-9 to TRBJ1-1; unclear D gene. The germline V gene encodes CDR1 SEHNR and CDR2 FQNEAQ (reference sequence). V dropped 5 bases and J dropped 2 bases, with 6 bases sitting between them. This CDR3 spans 12 amino acids. CDR3: CASSPFNTEAFF. The CDR3 DNA is TGTGCCAGCAGCCCATTTAACACTGAAGCTTTCTTT. The full variable domain, rest sourced from reference TRBV7-9 and TRBJ1-1, is DTGVSQNPRHKITKRGQNVTFRCDPISEHNRLYWYRQTLGQGPEFLTYFQNEAQLEKSRLLSDRFSAERPKGSFSTLEIQRTEQGDSAMYLCASSPFNTEAFFGQGTRLTVV.

This clonotype was counted ten times or more. The gene calls are TRBV20-1 and TRBJ2-3; TRBD2 might be the D (5 bases). The CDR3 is 14 amino acids. Germline V gives CDR1 DFQATT, CDR2 SNEGSKA (reference sequence). With 4 bases removed from V and 2 bases from J, the gap between germline ends came to 13 bases. The CDR3 protein is CSAMGRGHTDTQYF. CDR3 DNA: TGCAGTGCTATGGGTAGAGGGCACACAGATACGCAGTATTTT.

This clonotype was picked up many times. This chain links TRBV5-1 with TRBJ1-6; TRBD1 matches at 11 bases. CDR1 is SGHRS and CDR2 is YFSETQ in the germline V gene. This CDR3 is built from 15 residues. V trimming: 4 bases; J trimming: 8 bases; junction bases outside the gene matches: 5. Here the CDR3 reads CASSNGQGADSPLHF. CDR3 bases: TGCGCCAGCAGCAACGGACAGGGGGCAGATTCACCCCTCCACTTT.